This TCR beta chain was documented in a study of cytomegalovirus exposure and HLA in healthy donors. This CDR3 is 12 amino acids long. CDR1 LNHDA and CDR2 SQIVND come from the germline V gene (reference sequence). V was clipped by 7 bases and J by 4 bases, with 10 bases between them. This clone was observed a handful of times. Primers for the PCR totalled 60 Vbeta and 13 Jbeta. Some clones are missing from TCRdb's copy, which holds only in-frame ones; the method was immunoSEQ multiplex PCR. The sample yields about 100,000 clones, 65% to 75% seen once. At the time of sampling, donors were nominally healthy, though unrecorded immune exposures were likely.

The J gene is TRBJ1-1, the V gene TRBV19; D possibly corresponds to TRBD1 (6 bases). What was sequenced was PBMCs. This clonotype was obtained from a man in his forties in good health and CMV-seropositive. The CDR3: CASTSRGTEAFF. CDR3 in DNA: TGTGCCAGTACCTCCAGGGGCACTGAAGCTTTCTTT.